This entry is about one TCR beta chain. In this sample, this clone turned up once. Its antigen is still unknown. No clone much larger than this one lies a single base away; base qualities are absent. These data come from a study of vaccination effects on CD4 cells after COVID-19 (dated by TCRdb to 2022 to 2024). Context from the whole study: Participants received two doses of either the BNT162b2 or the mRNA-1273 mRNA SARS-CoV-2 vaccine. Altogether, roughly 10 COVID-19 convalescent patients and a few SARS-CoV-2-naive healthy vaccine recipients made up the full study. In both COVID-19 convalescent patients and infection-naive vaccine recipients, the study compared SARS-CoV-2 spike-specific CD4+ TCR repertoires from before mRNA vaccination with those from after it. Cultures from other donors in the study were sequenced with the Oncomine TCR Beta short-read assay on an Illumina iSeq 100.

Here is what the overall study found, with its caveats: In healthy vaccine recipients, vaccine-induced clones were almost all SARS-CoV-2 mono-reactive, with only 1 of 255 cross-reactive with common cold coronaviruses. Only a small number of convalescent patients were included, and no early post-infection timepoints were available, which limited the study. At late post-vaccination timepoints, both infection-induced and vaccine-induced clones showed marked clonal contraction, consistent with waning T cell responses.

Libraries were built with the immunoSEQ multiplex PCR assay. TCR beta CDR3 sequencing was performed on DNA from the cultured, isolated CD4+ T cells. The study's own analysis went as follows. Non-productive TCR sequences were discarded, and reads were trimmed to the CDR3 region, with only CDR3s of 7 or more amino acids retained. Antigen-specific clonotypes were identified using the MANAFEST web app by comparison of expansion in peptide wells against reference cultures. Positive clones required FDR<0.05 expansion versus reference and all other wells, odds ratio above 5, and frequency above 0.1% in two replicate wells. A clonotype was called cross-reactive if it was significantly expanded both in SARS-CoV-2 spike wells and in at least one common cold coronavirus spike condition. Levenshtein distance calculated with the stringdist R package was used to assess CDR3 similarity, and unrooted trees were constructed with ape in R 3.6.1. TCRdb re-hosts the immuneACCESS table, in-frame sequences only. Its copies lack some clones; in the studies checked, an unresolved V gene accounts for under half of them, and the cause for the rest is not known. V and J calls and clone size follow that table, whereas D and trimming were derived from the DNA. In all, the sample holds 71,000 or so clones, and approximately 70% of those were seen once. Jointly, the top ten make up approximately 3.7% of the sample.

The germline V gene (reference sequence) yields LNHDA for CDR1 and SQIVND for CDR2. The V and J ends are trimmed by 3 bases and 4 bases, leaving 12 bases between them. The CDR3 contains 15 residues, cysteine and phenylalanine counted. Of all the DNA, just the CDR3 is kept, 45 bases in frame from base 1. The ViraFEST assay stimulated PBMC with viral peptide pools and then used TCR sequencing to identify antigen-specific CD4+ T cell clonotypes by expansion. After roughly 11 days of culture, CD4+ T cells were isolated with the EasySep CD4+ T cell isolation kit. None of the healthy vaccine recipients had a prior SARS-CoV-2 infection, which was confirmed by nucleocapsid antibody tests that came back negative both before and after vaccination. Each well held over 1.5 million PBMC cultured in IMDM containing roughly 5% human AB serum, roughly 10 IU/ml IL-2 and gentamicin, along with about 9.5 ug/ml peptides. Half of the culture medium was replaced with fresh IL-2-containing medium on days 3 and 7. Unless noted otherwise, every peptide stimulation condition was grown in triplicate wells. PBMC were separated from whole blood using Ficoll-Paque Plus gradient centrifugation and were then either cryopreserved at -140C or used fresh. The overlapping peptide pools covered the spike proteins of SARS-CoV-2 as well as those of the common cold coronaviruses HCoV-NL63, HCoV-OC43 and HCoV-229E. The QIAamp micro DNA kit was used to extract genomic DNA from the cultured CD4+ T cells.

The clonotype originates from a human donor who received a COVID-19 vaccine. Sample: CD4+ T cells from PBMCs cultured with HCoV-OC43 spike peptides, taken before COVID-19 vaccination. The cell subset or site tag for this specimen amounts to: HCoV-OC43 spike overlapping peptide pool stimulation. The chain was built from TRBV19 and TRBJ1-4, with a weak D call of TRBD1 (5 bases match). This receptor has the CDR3 CASSMAGTGNEKLFF. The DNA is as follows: TGTGCCAGTAGTATGGCCGGGACGGGTAATGAAAAACTGTTTTTT.